One and the same sample provided the 22 T cell receptor beta chains below, sequenced in a study of blood T cell repertoires in COVID-19. Only in-frame clones appear in the TCRdb table, and some are missing; sequencing was by immunoSEQ multiplex PCR. The data show 97,000 or so clones, approximately 86% seen once. Sequenced material: peripheral blood. These TCRs come from a man aged 65 to 85 with active or convalescent COVID-19.

The rearrangement joins TRBV21-1 to TRBJ2-5; the table names TRBD2, a call not compared with the DNA. TRBV21-1 has pseudogene status. The CDR3 is made up of 11 amino acids. CDR3 amino acids: CASSPKRTQYF. The CDR3 region has the DNA TGTGCCAGCAGCCCAAAGCGAACCCAGTACTTC.

The chain has TRBV7-2 and TRBJ2-3; D gene unclear. Trimming stripped 5 bases from V and 4 bases from J, with 10 bases between. CDR1 SGHTA and CDR2 FQGNSA come from the germline V gene. The CDR3 is 13 residues long. This CDR3 reads CASSLTGPDTQYF. The DNA of the CDR3 is TGTGCCAGCAGCCTAACGGGTCCAGATACGCAGTATTTT.

The V gene is TRBV6-5, the J gene TRBJ1-6; the D gene is possibly TRBD1 (5 bases). This CDR3 contains 13 residues. Germline CDR1 reads MNHEY; CDR2 reads SVGAGI. Trimming shortened V by 6 bases and J by 6 bases, and 9 bases separated the two germline ends. The CDR3 sequence is CASRQGSNSPLHF. In DNA, the CDR3 is TGTGCCAGCAGGCAGGGAAGTAATTCACCCCTCCACTTT.

As DNA, the CDR3 is TGCGCCAGCTCGGACAGGGGGACAGATACGCAGTATTTT. It specifies CASSDRGTDTQYF. The V call is TRBV5-1, the J call TRBJ2-3, with 10 positions matching TRBD1. The CDR3 is 13 residues long. Germline loops: CDR1 SGHRS, CDR2 YFSETQ. The junction had 2 bases not matched to a gene; V was cut back by 7 bases and J by 3 bases.

This chain connects TRBV6-5 to TRBJ1-2; TRBD1 matches 7 bases. The CDR3 is 15 amino acids. Trimming cost V 0 bases and J 4 bases; bases outside gene matches: 5. Germline CDR1 MNHEY, CDR2 SVGAGI. The CDR3 loop reads CASSYSEGAAYGYTF. CDR3 DNA: TGTGCCAGCAGTTACTCAGAGGGGGCGGCCTATGGCTACACCTTC.

J is TRBJ1-1 and V is TRBV2; maybe TRBD1 (6 bases). CDR1 and CDR2 from the germline V gene are SNHLY and FYNNEI. The germline V and J ends were trimmed by 6 bases and 1 base, with 15 bases remaining between them. The CDR3 covers 15 residues. CDR3 DNA sequence: TGTGCCAGCAGAGGTTTGCGACAGGCGAACACTGAAGCTTTCTTT. Its protein is CASRGLRQANTEAFF.

The table lists this clone with a count of one. The chain couples TRBV6-5 to TRBJ2-2, with a weak D call TRBD1 (6 bases). Germline V gene lookup returns CDR1 MNHEY and CDR2 SVGAGI. The CDR3 is made up of 14 amino acids. Trimming removed 7 bases from V and 1 base from J, with 10 bases in between. The DNA for the CDR3 is TGTGCCAGCACTATGACAGGGAACACCGGGGAGCTGTTTTTT. Translating it yields CASTMTGNTGELFF.

This chain connects TRBV5-4 to TRBJ1-2, with TRBD1 as a possible D gene (6 bases). The CDR3 has 13 residues. Between the trimmed V and J ends, which lost 4 bases and 4 bases, there was a span of 11 bases. Germline V CDR1 and CDR2: SGHNT, YYREEE (reference sequence). CDR3 nucleotide sequence: TGTGCCAGCAGCGCCCAGGGGCTCTATGGCTACACCTTC. The encoded protein is CASSAQGLYGYTF.

The V gene is TRBV29-1, the J gene TRBJ2-6; D not resolved. The CDR3 runs 19 residues. V lost 7 bases and J 0 bases, leaving 25 bases between the germline ends. Per germline, CDR1 SQVTM and CDR2 ANQGSEA. DNA for the CDR3: TGCAGCGCTTACTCCATTCCGACGAGGTACCCCTCTGGGGCCAACGTCCTGACTTTC. Translating it yields CSAYSIPTRYPSGANVLTF.

CDR3 region: CSASSTGTRGTDTQYF. CDR3 DNA: TGCAGTGCTAGTAGTACCGGGACTAGAGGCACAGATACGCAGTATTTT. The V call is TRBV20-1, the J call TRBJ2-3; 8 nucleotides agree with TRBD2. V gave up 3 bases and J gave up 1 base; unmatched junction bases: 9. The CDR3 consists of 16 residues. Germline V gives CDR1 DFQATT, CDR2 SNEGSKA (reference sequence).

This clone was seen only a few times. J is TRBJ2-3 and V is TRBV9, with D possibly being TRBD1 (5 bases). V shed 4 bases and J shed 2 bases, with 11 bases lying between them. The germline CDR1 and CDR2 sequences are SGDLS and YYNGEE. The CDR3 is made up of 14 amino acids. The CDR3: CASSPQVATDTQYF. In DNA, the CDR3 is TGTGCCAGCAGCCCACAGGTCGCCACAGATACGCAGTATTTT.

The genes are TRBV30 and TRBJ1-5, with D unresolved. With 0 bases removed from V and 5 bases from J, the gap between germline ends came to 8 bases. CDR1 and CDR2 from the germline V gene are GTSNPN and SVGIG (reference sequence). The CDR3 consists of 13 residues. The CDR3 DNA is TGTGCCTGGAGTGTTCAGAAACATCAGCCCCAGCATTTT. Protein sequence: CAWSVQKHQPQHF.

The chain couples TRBV24-1 to TRBJ2-3, with D hard to call. V lost 6 bases, J lost 7 bases, and 7 bases lay in between. Per the germline V gene, CDR1 is KGHDR and CDR2 is SFDVKD. This CDR3 spans 11 amino acids. DNA for the CDR3: TGTGCCACCAGTAGTGCGAATACGCAGTATTTT. Amino acid sequence: CATSSANTQYF.

The rearrangement uses TRBV15 and TRBJ2-1; the D is unclear. V was shortened by 1 base and J by 7 bases, with 14 bases between the two germline ends. This CDR3 has 15 amino acids. CDR1 is LNHNV and CDR2 is YYDKDF in the germline V gene (reference sequence). CDR3 amino acids: CATSRVGGAKNEQFF. In DNA form, the CDR3 reads TGTGCCACCAGCAGAGTTGGCGGTGCGAAGAATGAGCAGTTCTTC.

The chain has TRBV29-1 and TRBJ2-6, with unresolved D. The CDR3 length is 12 residues. The V and J ends lost 5 bases and 0 bases respectively, with 2 bases between them. Germline assignment: CDR1 SQVTM and CDR2 ANQGSEA. CDR3 nucleotide sequence: TGCAGCGTTTACTCTGGGGCCAACGTCCTGACTTTC. The encoded protein is CSVYSGANVLTF.

This clone was recorded once. The chain links TRBV11-3 to TRBJ2-5; 12 nucleotides line up with TRBD2. In germline, CDR1 is SGHNT, CDR2 YENEEA. The trim removed 4 bases at V and 2 bases at J, leaving 8 bases unmatched. This CDR3 region has 17 residues. The CDR3: CASSSTPSGGGQETQYF. The CDR3 DNA reads as TGTGCCAGCAGCTCAACCCCTAGCGGGGGGGGGCAAGAGACCCAGTACTTC.

The rearrangement links TRBV6-5 to TRBJ1-2; D is unresolved. The germline V gene has CDR1 MNHEY and CDR2 SVGAGI. V was pared by 8 bases and J by 6 bases, with 16 bases between. The CDR3 is 13 amino acids. The DNA of the CDR3 is TGTGCCAGCTCGCCCCCCGGGCGGGATGGCTACACCTTC. This translates into CASSPPGRDGYTF.

The V call is TRBV15, the J call TRBJ1-4; 9 positions agree with TRBD1. The V gene's germline CDR1 is LNHNV and CDR2 YYDKDF (reference sequence). This CDR3 is 18 amino acids long. V dropped 6 bases and J dropped 5; count of bases not matched to a gene: 16. CDR3 sequence: CATRVGQGAGIFNEKLFF. In nucleotides, the CDR3 is TGTGCCACCAGAGTGGGACAGGGAGCCGGGATATTCAATGAAAAACTGTTTTTT.

This clone was recorded only once. The chain links TRBV5-1 to TRBJ2-1; D remains ambiguous. The germline V gene encodes CDR1 SGHRS and CDR2 YFSETQ. This CDR3 is built from 14 residues. The ends were cut back, 4 bases at V and 5 bases at J, with 13 bases in the middle. Written as DNA, the CDR3 is TGCGCCAGCAGCGCCGGGTCCCTCAACAATGAGCAGTTCTTC. It is translated as CASSAGSLNNEQFF.

This clone was seen a single time. J is TRBJ2-7 and V is TRBV18, with D hard to call. The V end was cut by 2 bases, the J end by 0 bases, with 8 bases between. CDR1 KGHSH and CDR2 LQKENI come from the germline V gene. This CDR3 is built from 14 residues. The CDR3 coding sequence is TGTGCCAGCTCACCAAAACAGAGCTCCTACGAGCAGTACTTC. Translated, it gives CASSPKQSSYEQYF.

The V and J genes are TRBV3-1 (or the pseudogene TRBV3-2) and TRBJ1-1; no firm D call. In germline, CDR1 is LGHDT, CDR2 YNNKEL (reference sequence). CDR3 size: 14 residues. V was clipped by 0 bases and J by 2 bases, with 7 bases between them. The CDR3: CASSQDQFNTEAFF. CDR3 nucleotides: TGTGCCAGCAGCCAAGACCAATTTAACACTGAAGCTTTCTTT.

This clone was detected a few times. V and J are TRBV12-3 or TRBV12-4 and TRBJ1-2, with no clear D. The CDR3 has 12 amino acids. V lost 0 bases and J lost 8, with 7 bases in between. As DNA, the CDR3 is TGTGCCAGCAGTTTAGCGTCGAGCGGCTACACCTTC. Translated: CASSLASSGYTF.